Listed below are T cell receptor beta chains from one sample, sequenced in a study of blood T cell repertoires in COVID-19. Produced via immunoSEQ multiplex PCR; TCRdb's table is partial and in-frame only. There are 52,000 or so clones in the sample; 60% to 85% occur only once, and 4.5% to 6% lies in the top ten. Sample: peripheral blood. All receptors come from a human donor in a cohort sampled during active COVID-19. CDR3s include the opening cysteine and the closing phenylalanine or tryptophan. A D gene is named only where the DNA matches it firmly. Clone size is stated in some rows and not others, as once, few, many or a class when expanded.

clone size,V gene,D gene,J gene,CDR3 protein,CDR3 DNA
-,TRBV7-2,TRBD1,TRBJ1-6,CASSLVNRGISSPLHF,TGTGCCAGCAGCTTAGTTAACAGGGGGATAAGTTCACCCCTCCACTTT
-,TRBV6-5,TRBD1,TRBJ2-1,CASVTDRGLNNEQFF,TGTGCCAGCGTAACGGACAGGGGTCTAAACAATGAGCAGTTCTTC
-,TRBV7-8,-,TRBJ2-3,CASSASLLRGYSTDTQYF,TGTGCCAGCAGCGCGAGCCTGCTAAGGGGGTATAGCACAGATACGCAGTATTTT
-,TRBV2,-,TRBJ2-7,CASSEWQAHYEQYF,TGTGCCAGCAGTGAATGGCAGGCCCACTACGAGCAGTACTTC
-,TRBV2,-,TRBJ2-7,CASSEGRLAYEQYF,TGTGCCAGCAGTGAAGGCCGGCTAGCCTACGAGCAGTACTTC
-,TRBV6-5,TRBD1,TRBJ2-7,CASRRTGRESYEQYF,TGTGCCAGCAGAAGGACAGGGAGAGAATCCTACGAGCAGTACTTC
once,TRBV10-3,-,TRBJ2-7,CAISLGREVNEQYF,TGTGCCATCAGTCTTGGCAGGGAGGTAAACGAGCAGTACTTC
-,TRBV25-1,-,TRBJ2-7,CASSEWGRDPEQYF,TGTGCCAGCAGTGAATGGGGCAGAGATCCCGAGCAGTACTTC
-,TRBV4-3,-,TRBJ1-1,CASSQDRDYTEAFF,TGCGCCAGCAGCCAAGACAGGGACTACACTGAAGCTTTCTTT
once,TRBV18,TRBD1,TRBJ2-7,CASSRGQETFVGFEQYF,TGTGCCAGCTCACGGGGACAGGAGACTTTCGTAGGCTTCGAGCAGTACTTC
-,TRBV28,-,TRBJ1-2,CANKPSGAASSNYGYTF,TGTGCCAACAAACCTAGCGGGGCGGCCTCATCTAACTATGGCTACACCTTC
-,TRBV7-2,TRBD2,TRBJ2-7,CASSSQRGSSYEQYF,TGTGCCAGCAGCTCACAGCGGGGGTCCTCCTACGAGCAGTACTTC
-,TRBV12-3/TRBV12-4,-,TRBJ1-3,CARATGGNTIYF,TGTGCCAGGGCCACGGGTGGAAACACCATATATTTT
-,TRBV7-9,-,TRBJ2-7,CASSPRTNRGGEQYF,TGTGCCAGCAGCCCCCGGACCAATAGGGGGGGGGAGCAGTACTTC
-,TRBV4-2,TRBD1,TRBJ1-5,CASSRKGQGHDQPQHF,TGTGCCAGCAGCCGTAAGGGACAGGGTCATGATCAGCCCCAGCATTTT
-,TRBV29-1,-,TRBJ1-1,CSATGNTEAFF,TGCAGCGCGACAGGGAACACTGAAGCTTTCTTT
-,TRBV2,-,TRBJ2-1,CASRSSSYNEQFF,TGTGCCAGCAGATCTAGCTCCTACAATGAGCAGTTCTTC